This TCR beta chain was found in a study of response to subunit inactivated influenza vaccine (dated by TCRdb to about 2018). Concerning the study at large: To follow how T cells responded to a trivalent subunit inactivated influenza vaccine, the researchers relied on deep quantitative profiling of the T cell receptor repertoire.

This clonotype was seen a handful of times. Its antigen specificity is not known. No much larger clone is present one base from it, and per-base qualities are unavailable. The junction carries 12 bases between V and J, which are trimmed by 3 bases and 6 bases respectively. The CDR3 goes from the cysteine to the phenylalanine over 13 residues. Just CDR3 DNA is preserved here, 39 bases in frame from base 1. CDR1 is given as SGHRS and CDR2 as YFSETQ, both from the germline V gene. Points the paper makes about the study in general: The authors suggested that each seasonal influenza vaccination may recruit only a limited number of new T cells.

Library preparation employed RT-PCR. The sample was run on an Illumina HiSeq 2500. TCRdb reran the public reads through fastp at Q25 and MiXCR, keeping productive beta chains. Each CDR3 protein gets just one entry, which takes the most common genes and DNA from the rows behind it. The sample table holds more than 550,000 distinct CDR3 sequences, of which roughly 12% were seen once. The ten largest clones capture approximately 10% of the sample. Recombination connected TRBV5-1 to TRBJ1-2; tentative D gene TRBD1, with 6 bases matching. The sample here was PBMCs from blood, taken on the day of vaccination. The sequence derives from a man aged 45-65 years who received an inactivated influenza vaccine. Donor details come from another sample of the same person, matched by shared clones. The DNA sequence is given as TGCGCCAGCAGCTACCACAGGGAAGATGGCTACACCTTC. Its translation reads: CASSYHREDGYTF.